The sequence of this T cell receptor beta chain was determined in a study of OX40 agonist ivuxolimab in advanced cancers. Overall study context: Patients were treated with ivuxolimab, an agonistic anti-OX40 (CD134) antibody. While on treatment, patients had intravenous ivuxolimab at 0.01 to 10 mg/kg every 2 weeks. Patients undergoing dose escalation presented with hepatocellular carcinoma, melanoma, renal cell or head and neck cancer.

Study outcomes and limitations: Averaged across samples, CD8+ T cells carried more expanded clones than CD4+ did.

For this clone: Antigen unknown.

Generated by immunoSEQ multiplex PCR, the TCRdb table keeps only in-frame clones and is missing some. The data hold tens of thousands of clones, with almost 90% observed a single time. This material consisted of CD4+ or CD8+ T cells sorted from blood, taken in a trial of the OX40 agonist ivuxolimab. This receptor was obtained from an adult with an advanced solid tumor such as melanoma, head and neck, liver or kidney cancer.

CDR3 DNA sequence: TGCGCCAGCAGCTACGACGCAACTGAGCAGTTCTTC. Translated: CASSYDATEQFF. V is TRBV5-1 and J is TRBJ2-1; D is unresolved. This CDR3 is 12 amino acids long. In germline, CDR1 is SGHRS, CDR2 YFSETQ. Trimming left V 3 bases short and J 9 bases short, with 10 bases between.